This TCR beta chain was recovered during a study of regulatory T cells in long-lasting Graves disease. Whole-study results and caveats: Accuracy might have suffered from few samples.

About this clonotype itself: As yet, its antigen is unknown.

Indicated time point: newly diagnosed GD, antithyroid drugs for less than 3 months. PBMCs provided the RNA from which the TCR library was made. J lost 7 bases, V lost 8 bases, and 18 bases had no gene match. CDR3 size: 17 residues. Germline loops: CDR1 MNHNS, CDR2 SASEGT. Arm-PCR of CDR3 regions and iRepertoire HTBI primers were the basis on which TCR beta libraries were built. In TCRdb, the multiplex PCR reads were re-called with MiXCR into one record per CDR3 protein. The sample lists about 530,000 distinct CDR3 sequences, about 16% occurring once. This sample was also put to use in a study of T cells in Graves' hyperthyroidism and ophthalmopathy. As reported in that work: Diagnostic decisions used clinical symptoms, serum thyroxine and TRAb, thyroid ultrasound and orbital computed tomography.

The sequences come from peripheral blood mononuclear cells (PBMCs), collected at new diagnosis, from a patient treated with antithyroid drugs. The TCR comes from a woman aged 40 to 65 with Graves disease. The rearrangement joins TRBV6-1 to TRBJ2-7; 12 bases are a match to TRBD2. The DNA for the CDR3 is TGTGCCAGCGTCCAGACAGGGGGGCTAGCGGGGGGGCGTGAGCAGTACTTC. This codes for CASVQTGGLAGGREQYF.